This T cell receptor (beta chain) is drawn from a study of blood T cell repertoires in COVID-19 (dated by TCRdb to 2019 to 2021). For context, the study as a whole: Collaborator samples came from the United States, Italy and Spain and covered acute and convalescent phases of COVID-19. The repertoires were made available in a free public database intended to serve as a resource for research on the immune response to SARS-CoV-2. The prospective study material was composed of cDNA or gDNA derived from T cells, B-cell-depleted T cells, or PBMCs. HLA class I and class II types, where available, came from metadata supplied by the sample provider rather than from assay-based typing. Nearly every sample came with metadata listing a de-identified subject ID, COVID-19 status, age in years and sex. Samples were obtained from the ongoing ImmuneRACE study (first 160 participants) and from over 1,000 subjects provided by 6 global collaborators. Subjects who had been exposed to COVID-19, were actively infected with it, or had recovered from it provided the deeply sampled blood TCRbeta repertoires that made up the dataset. Summary of the overall study and its limitations: The quantity of clinical and demographic metadata differed by source and by participant and was supplied without curation.

To note about this clone: Which antigen it targets is not known. Per-base quality was not reported, and no clone a single base away is much larger than it.

V sheds 3 bases and J sheds 6 bases, leaving 10 bases between their ends. From cysteine to phenylalanine, the CDR3 is 13 amino acids long. The sequence is cut down to CDR3 DNA, 39 bases in frame from base 1. Reading the germline V gene gives CDR1 SGHDT and CDR2 YYEEEE. TCRbeta CDR3 regions were amplified from genomic DNA using the immunoSEQ Assay, a bias-controlled multiplex PCR. Turning to the authors' computational methods: Nucleated cell counts per sample were estimated from amplification of reference gene primers within the assay. Sequence reads were collapsed and filtered to measure the absolute abundance of every unique TCRbeta CDR3 rearrangement. For each sample, productive Simpson clonality was calculated by taking the square root of Simpson's diversity index across productive rearrangements. Entries here come from immuneACCESS through TCRdb and include only in-frame sequences with V and J called. Some clones fail to appear in such tables; in the studies checked, an unresolved V gene covers under half of the shortfall, and the cause of the remainder is unknown. The DNA was the basis for D and trimming; V, J and clone size are from that table. A total of 210,000 or so clones appear in this sample, 89% of them only once. 4.8% of the sample is held by the ten biggest clonotypes.

The collaborating institutions used their own protocols to collect whole blood in K2EDTA tubes. Collaborator samples were shipped for TCRbeta analysis as frozen whole blood, isolated PBMCs, or DNA extracted from either sample type. This TCR came from a woman in her thirties or forties with acute or convalescent COVID-19. The sequence links TRBV5-6 to TRBJ1-5; tentative D gene TRBD1, with 5 bases matching. Sequenced input: peripheral blood. The CDR3 loop reads CASSSSGGQPQHF. The nucleotide sequence reads as follows: TGTGCCAGCAGCTCCTCGGGGGGTCAGCCCCAGCATTTT.